The 4 T cell receptor beta chains listed next were all sequenced from one sample in a study of early T cells in non-severe SARS-CoV-2 infection. TCRdb reprocessed the 5' RACE reads via MiXCR and lists one record per CDR3 protein. Among tens of thousands of distinct CDR3 sequences listed, over 7% were seen once. The sample taken for sequencing was whole blood. All receptors come from an adult who was a healthcare worker with PCR-confirmed SARS-CoV-2 infection or an uninfected control (not recorded which).

The gene calls are TRBV7-9 and TRBJ2-2, with a tentative D call TRBD2 (6 bases). Germline V gene data show CDR1 as SEHNR and CDR2 as FQNEAQ (reference sequence). The CDR3 runs to 13 residues. V was trimmed by 4 bases and J by 8 bases, leaving 11 bases between them. As DNA, the CDR3 is TGTGCCAGCAGCTCAACTAGCTCGGGGGAGCTGTTTTTT. Its protein product is CASSSTSSGELFF.

The table lists this clonotype with many counts. The chain employs TRBV7-3 and TRBJ2-2; maybe TRBD1 (6 bases). The CDR3 consists of 13 residues. Germline V gene sequence: CDR1 SGHTA, CDR2 FQGTGA. V was clipped by 3 bases and J by 6 bases, with 8 bases between them. The CDR3 DNA sequence: TGTGCCAGCAGCTTTGAGGGGGCCGGGGAGCTGTTTTTT. Translation gives CASSFEGAGELFF.

This clonotype was seen ten or more times. The V gene is TRBV5-4, the J gene TRBJ2-1; weak D call: TRBD1 (6 bases). CDR3 size: 17 residues. V lost 5 bases and J lost 1, with 19 bases in between. Germline values: CDR1 SGHNT, CDR2 YYREEE (reference sequence). The CDR3 reads CASSPPGTGKSYNEQFF. CDR3 DNA sequence: TGTGCCAGCAGTCCCCCGGGAACAGGGAAGTCCTACAATGAGCAGTTCTTC.

This clonotype was detected only a few times. This chain connects TRBV5-6 to TRBJ1-2, with D possibly being TRBD1 (5 bases). CDR1 and CDR2 from the germline V gene are SGHDT and YYEEEE. The V and J ends lost 0 bases and 3 bases respectively, with 9 bases between them. The CDR3 is made up of 14 amino acids. DNA for the CDR3: TGTGCCAGCAGCTTGGCCGGGACCGACTATGGCTACACCTTC. The encoded protein is CASSLAGTDYGYTF.